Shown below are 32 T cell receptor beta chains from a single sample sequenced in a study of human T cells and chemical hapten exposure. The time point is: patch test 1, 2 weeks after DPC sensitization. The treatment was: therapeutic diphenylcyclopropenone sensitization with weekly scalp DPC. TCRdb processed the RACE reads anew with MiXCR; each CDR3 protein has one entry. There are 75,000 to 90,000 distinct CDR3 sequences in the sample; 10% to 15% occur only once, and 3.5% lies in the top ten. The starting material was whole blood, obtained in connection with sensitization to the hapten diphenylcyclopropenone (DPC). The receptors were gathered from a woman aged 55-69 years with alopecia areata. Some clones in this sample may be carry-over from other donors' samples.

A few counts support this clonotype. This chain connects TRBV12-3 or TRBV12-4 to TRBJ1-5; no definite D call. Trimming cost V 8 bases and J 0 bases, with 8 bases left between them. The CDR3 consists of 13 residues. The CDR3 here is CASGENSNQPQHF. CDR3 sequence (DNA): TGTGCCAGCGGGGAGAATAGCAATCAGCCCCAGCATTTT.

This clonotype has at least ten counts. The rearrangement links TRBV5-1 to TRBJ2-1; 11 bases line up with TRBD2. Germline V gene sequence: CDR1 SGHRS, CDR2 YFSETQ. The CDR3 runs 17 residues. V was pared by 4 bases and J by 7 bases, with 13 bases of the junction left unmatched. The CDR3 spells CASSPSFTSGGVNEQFF. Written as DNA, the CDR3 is TGCGCCAGCAGCCCCTCCTTCACTAGCGGGGGAGTGAATGAGCAGTTCTTC.

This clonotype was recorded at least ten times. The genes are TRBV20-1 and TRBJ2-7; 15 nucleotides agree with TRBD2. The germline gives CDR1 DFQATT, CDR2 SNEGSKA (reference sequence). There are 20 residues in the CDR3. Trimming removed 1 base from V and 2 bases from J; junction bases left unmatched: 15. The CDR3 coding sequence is TGCAGTGCTAGAGTCCCAGGGACTAGCGGGGGGCCCACCGCCGCCTACGAGCAGTACTTC. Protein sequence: CSARVPGTSGGPTAAYEQYF.

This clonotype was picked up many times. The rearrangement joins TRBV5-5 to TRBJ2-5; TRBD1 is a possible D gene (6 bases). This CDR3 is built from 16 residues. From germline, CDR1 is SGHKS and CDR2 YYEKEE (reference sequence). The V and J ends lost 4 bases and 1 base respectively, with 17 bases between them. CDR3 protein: CASSQGGVGAQETQYF. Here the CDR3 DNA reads TGTGCCAGCAGCCAAGGGGGTGTCGGGGCCCAAGAGACCCAGTACTTC.

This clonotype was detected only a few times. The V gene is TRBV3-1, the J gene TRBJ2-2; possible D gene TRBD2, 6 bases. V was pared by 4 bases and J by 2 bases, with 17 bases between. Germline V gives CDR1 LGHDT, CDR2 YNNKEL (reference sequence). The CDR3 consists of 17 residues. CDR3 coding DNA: TGTGCCAGCAGCCGAGAACTAACTAGCCTTAACACCGGGGAGCTGTTTTTT. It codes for CASSRELTSLNTGELFF.

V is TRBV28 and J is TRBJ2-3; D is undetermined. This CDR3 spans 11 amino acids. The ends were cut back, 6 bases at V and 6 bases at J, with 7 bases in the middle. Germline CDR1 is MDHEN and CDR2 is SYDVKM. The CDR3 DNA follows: TGTGCCAGCAGCCGTTGGGATACGCAGTATTTT. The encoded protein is CASSRWDTQYF.

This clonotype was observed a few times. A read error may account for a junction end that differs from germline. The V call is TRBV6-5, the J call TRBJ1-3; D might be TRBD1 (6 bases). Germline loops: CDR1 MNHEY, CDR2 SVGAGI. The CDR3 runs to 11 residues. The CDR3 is CASIGWGHIIF. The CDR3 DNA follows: TGTGCCAGCATCGGCTGGGGACATATAATTTTT.

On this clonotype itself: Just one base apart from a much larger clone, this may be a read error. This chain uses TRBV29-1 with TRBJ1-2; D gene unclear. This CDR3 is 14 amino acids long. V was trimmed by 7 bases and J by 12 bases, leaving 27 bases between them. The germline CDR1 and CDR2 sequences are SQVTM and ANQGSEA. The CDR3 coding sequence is TGCAGCGCCGATGAACCCGCAGTCTCTTACGGCCACACCTTC. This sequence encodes CSADEPAVSYGHTF.

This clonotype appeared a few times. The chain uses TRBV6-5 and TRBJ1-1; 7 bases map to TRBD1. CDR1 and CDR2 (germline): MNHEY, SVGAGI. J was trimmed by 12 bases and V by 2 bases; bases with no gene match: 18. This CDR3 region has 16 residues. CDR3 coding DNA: TGTGCCAGCAGTTACGGGCCAGGGGGATATGTCGGCGGAACTTTCTTT. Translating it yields CASSYGPGGYVGGTFF.

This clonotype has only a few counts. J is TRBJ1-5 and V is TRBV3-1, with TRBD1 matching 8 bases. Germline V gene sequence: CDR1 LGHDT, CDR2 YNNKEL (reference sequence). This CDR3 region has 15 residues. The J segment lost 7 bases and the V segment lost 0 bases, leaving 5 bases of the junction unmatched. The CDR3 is CASSQDSAGGQPQHF. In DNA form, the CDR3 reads TGTGCCAGCAGCCAAGATTCGGCAGGGGGCCAGCCCCAGCATTTT.

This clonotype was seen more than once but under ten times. As DNA, the CDR3 is TGTGCCAGCAGCCAAGATGGCAGAAACACCGGGGAGCTGTTTTTT. Protein sequence: CASSQDGRNTGELFF. The J gene is TRBJ2-2, the V gene TRBV4-2, with unresolved D. The CDR3 is 15 amino acids. Germline V gene data show CDR1 as LGHNA and CDR2 as YNFKEQ. The V gene lost 0 bases and the J gene lost 2 bases, with 7 bases spanning the gap.

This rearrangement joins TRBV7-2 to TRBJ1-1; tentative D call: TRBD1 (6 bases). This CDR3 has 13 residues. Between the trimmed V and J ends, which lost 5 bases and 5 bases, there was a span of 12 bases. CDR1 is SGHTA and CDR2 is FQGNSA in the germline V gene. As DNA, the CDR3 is TGTGCCAGCAGCGGCAGGGGTGAGACTGAAGCTTTCTTT. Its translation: CASSGRGETEAFF. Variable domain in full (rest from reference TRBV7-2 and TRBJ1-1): GAGVSQSPSNKVTEKGKDVELRCDPISGHTALYWYRQSLGQGLEFLIYFQGNSAPDKSGLPSDRFSAERTGGSVSTLTIQRTQQEDSAVYLCASSGRGETEAFFGQGTRLTVV.

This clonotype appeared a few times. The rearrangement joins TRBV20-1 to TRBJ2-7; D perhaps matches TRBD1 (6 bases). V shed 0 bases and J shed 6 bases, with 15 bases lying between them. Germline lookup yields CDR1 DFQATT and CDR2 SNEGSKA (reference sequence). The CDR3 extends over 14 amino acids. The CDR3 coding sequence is TGCAGTGCTAGAGACAGGGGAGACTTGGTCGAGCAGTACTTC. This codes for CSARDRGDLVEQYF.

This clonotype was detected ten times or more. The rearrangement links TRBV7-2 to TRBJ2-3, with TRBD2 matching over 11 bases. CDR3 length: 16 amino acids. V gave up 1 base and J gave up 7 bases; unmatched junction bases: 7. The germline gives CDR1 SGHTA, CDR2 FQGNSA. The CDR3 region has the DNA TGTGCCAGCAGCTTAGGTTTTAGCGGGGGGGCAAATACGCAGTATTTT. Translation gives CASSLGFSGGANTQYF.

The CDR3 protein is CASSYTLFSYEQYF. As DNA, the CDR3 is TGTGCCAGCAGTTACACGCTGTTCTCCTACGAGCAGTACTTC. This sequence joins TRBV6-5 and TRBJ2-7; D remains ambiguous. This CDR3 comprises 14 residues. The ends were cut back, 2 bases at V and 0 bases at J, with 8 bases in the middle. CDR1 MNHEY and CDR2 SVGAGI come from the germline V gene.

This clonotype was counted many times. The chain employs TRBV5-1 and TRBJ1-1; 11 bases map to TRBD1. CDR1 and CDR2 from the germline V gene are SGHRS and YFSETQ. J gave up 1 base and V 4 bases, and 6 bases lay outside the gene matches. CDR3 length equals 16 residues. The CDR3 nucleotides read TGCGCCAGCAGCGAGCGGACAGGGGGCCGGAACACTGAAGCTTTCTTT. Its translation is CASSERTGGRNTEAFF.

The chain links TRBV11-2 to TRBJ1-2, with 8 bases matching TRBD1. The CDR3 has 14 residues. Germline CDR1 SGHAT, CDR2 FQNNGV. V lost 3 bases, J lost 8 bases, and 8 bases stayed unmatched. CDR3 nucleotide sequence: TGTGCCAGCAGCTTGGACAGGGCGGCTACGGGCTACACCTTC. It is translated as CASSLDRAATGYTF. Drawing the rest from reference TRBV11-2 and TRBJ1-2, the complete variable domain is EAGVAQSPRYKIIEKRQSVAFWCNPISGHATLYWYQQILGQGPKLLIQFQNNGVVDDSQLPKDRFSAERLKGVDSTLKIQPAKLEDSAVYLCASSLDRAATGYTFGSGTRLTVV.

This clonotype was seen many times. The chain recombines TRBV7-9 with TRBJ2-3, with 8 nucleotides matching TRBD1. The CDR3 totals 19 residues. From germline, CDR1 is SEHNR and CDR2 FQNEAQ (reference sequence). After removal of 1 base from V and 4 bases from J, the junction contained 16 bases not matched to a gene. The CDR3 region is CASSLGPDEDREIADTQYF. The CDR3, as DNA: TGTGCCAGCAGCTTAGGGCCCGATGAGGACAGGGAAATCGCAGATACGCAGTATTTT.

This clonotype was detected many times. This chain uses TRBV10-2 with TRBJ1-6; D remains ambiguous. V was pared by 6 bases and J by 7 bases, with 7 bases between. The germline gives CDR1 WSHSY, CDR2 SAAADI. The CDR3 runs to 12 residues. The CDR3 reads CASSLQNSPLHF. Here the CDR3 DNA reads TGCGCCAGCAGCTTACAGAATTCACCCCTCCACTTT.

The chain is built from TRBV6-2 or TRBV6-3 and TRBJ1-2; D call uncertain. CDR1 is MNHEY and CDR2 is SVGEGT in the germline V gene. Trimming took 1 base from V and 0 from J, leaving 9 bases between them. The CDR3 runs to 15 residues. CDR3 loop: CASSYFGRPNYGYTF. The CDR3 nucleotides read TGTGCCAGCAGTTACTTTGGGCGACCTAACTATGGCTACACCTTC.

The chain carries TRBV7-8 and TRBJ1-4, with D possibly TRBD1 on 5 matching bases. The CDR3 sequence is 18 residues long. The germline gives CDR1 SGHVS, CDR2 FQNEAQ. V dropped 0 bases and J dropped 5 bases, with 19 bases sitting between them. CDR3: CASSLAGTGAPKNEKLFF. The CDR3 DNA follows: TGTGCCAGCAGCTTAGCTGGGACTGGGGCCCCCAAAAATGAAAAACTGTTTTTT.

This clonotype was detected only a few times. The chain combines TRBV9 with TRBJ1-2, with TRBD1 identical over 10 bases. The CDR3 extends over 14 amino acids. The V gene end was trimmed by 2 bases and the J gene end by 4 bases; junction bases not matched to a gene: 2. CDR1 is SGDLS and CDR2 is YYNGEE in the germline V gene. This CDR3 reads CASSVTGGPYGYTF. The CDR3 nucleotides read TGTGCCAGCAGCGTGACAGGGGGCCCCTATGGCTACACCTTC.

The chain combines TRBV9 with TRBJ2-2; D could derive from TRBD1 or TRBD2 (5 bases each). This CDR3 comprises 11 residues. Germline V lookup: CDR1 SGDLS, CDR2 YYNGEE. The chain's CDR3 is CASGATGELFF. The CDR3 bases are TGTGCTTCCGGGGCCACCGGGGAGCTGTTTTTT.

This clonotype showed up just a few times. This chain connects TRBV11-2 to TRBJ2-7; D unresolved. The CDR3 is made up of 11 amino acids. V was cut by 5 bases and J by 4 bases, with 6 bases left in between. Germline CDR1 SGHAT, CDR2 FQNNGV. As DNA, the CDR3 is TGTGCCAGCAGCACCTTATACGAGCAGTACTTC. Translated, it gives CASSTLYEQYF.

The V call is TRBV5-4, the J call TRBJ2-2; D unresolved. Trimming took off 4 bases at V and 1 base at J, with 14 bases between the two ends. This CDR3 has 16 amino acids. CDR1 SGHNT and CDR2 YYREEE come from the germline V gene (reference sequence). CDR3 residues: CASSPGGILNTGELFF. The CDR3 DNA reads TGTGCCAGCAGCCCGGGCGGCATATTGAACACCGGGGAGCTGTTTTTT.

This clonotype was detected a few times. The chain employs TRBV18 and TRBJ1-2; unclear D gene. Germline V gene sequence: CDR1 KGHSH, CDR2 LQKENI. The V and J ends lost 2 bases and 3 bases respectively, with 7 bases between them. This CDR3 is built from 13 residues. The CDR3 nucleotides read TGTGCCAGCTCACCATCCCATGACTATGGCTACACCTTC. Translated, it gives CASSPSHDYGYTF.

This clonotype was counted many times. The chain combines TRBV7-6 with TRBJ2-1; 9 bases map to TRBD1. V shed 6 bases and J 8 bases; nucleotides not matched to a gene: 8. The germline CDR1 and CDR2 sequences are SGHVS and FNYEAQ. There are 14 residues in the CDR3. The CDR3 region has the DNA TGTGCCAGCAGTCTCCGGGACAGGGAGCATGAGCAGTTCTTC. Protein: CASSLRDREHEQFF.

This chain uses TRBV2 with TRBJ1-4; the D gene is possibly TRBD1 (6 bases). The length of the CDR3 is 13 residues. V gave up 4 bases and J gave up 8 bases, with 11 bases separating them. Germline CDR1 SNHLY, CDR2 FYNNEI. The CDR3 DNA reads TGTGCCAGCAGTGGGGGGGCGTGGGAAAAACTGTTTTTT. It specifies CASSGGAWEKLFF.

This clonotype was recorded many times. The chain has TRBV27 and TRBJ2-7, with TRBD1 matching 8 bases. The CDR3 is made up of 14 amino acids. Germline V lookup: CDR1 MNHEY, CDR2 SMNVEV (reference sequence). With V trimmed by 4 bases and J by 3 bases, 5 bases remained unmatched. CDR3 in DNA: TGTGCCAGCAGTTCGAACACAGGGGGCTACGAGCAGTACTTC. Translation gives CASSSNTGGYEQYF.

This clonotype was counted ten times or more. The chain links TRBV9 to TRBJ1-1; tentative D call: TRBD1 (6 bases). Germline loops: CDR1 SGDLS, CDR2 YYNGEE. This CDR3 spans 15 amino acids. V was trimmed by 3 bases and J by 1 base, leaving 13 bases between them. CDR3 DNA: TGTGCCAGCAGCGCGGGAGGGGGTCAGAACACTGAAGCTTTCTTT. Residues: CASSAGGGQNTEAFF. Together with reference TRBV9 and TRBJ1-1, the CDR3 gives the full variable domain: DSGVTQTPKHLITATGQRVTLRCSPRSGDLSVYWYQQSLDQGLQFLIQYYNGEERAKGNILERFSAQQFPDLHSELNLSSLELGDSALYFCASSAGGGQNTEAFFGQGTRLTVV.

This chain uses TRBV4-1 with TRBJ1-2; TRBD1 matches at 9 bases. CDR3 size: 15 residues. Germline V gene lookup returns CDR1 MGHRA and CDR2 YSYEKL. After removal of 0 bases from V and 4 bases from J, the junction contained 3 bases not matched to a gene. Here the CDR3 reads CASSQDRDRVYGYTF. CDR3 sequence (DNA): TGCGCCAGCAGCCAAGACCGGGACAGGGTCTATGGCTACACCTTC.

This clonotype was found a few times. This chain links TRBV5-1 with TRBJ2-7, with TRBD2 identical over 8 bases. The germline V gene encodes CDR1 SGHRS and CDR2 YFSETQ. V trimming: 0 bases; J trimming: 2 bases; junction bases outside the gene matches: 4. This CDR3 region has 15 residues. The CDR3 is CASSLAGGGPYEQYF. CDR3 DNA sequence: TGCGCCAGCAGCTTGGCTGGCGGGGGGCCCTACGAGCAGTACTTC.